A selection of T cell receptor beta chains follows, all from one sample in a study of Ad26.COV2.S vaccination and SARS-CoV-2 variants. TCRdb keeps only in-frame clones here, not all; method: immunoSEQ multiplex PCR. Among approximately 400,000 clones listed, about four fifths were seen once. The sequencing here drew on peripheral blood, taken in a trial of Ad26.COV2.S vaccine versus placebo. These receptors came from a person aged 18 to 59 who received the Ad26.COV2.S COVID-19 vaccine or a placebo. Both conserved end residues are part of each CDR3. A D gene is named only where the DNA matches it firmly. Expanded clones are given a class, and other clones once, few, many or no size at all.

CDR3: CASSQGVQGFSDEQFF
DNA: TGTGCCAGCAGCCAAGGAGTTCAAGGTTTCAGCGATGAGCAGTTCTTC
V: TRBV4-2
D: .
size: .
J: TRBJ2-1

CDR3: CASSQQQGNEQFF
DNA: TGCGCCAGCAGCCAACAACAGGGCAATGAGCAGTTCTTC
V: TRBV4-3
D: .
size: .
J: TRBJ2-1

CDR3: CASRLGQGLNSPLHF
DNA: TGCGCCAGCCGCCTAGGACAGGGGTTAAATTCACCCCTCCACTTT
V: TRBV5-1
D: TRBD1
size: .
J: TRBJ1-6

CDR3: CASSDYPGEGGYTF
DNA: TGTGCCAGCAGTGACTACCCAGGGGAGGGTGGCTACACCTTC
V: TRBV6-4
D: .
size: .
J: TRBJ1-2

CDR3: CASSLRAGGKLEQYF
DNA: TGTGCCAGCAGCTTAAGGGCGGGAGGAAAACTCGAGCAGTACTTC
V: TRBV11-2
D: TRBD2
size: .
J: TRBJ2-7

CDR3: CASSPGTYNEKLFF
DNA: TGTGCCAGCTCACCCGGGACCTATAATGAAAAACTGTTTTTT
V: TRBV18
D: .
size: .
J: TRBJ1-4

CDR3: CASSLGAGEQYF
DNA: TGTGCCAGCAGTCTGGGCGCGGGGGAGCAGTACTTC
V: TRBV12-3/TRBV12-4
D: .
size: .
J: TRBJ2-7

CDR3: CASSQDRDNWVTQYF
DNA: TGTGCCAGCAGCCAAGACCGGGACAATTGGGTGACCCAGTACTTC
V: TRBV3-1/TRBV3-2
D: .
size: .
J: TRBJ2-5

CDR3: CASSVPAGALSTDTQYF
DNA: TGTGCCAGCAGCGTCCCAGCGGGGGCTCTTTCCACAGATACGCAGTATTTT
V: TRBV7-2
D: TRBD2
size: .
J: TRBJ2-3

CDR3: CAISRTVFTSGNTIYF
DNA: TGTGCCATCAGCCGGACAGTTTTTACCTCTGGAAACACCATATATTTT
V: TRBV10-3
D: .
size: .
J: TRBJ1-3

CDR3: CASSPRRGGKTGELFF
DNA: TGCGCCAGCAGCCCTCGTAGGGGAGGTAAGACCGGGGAGCTGTTTTTT
V: TRBV4-3
D: .
size: .
J: TRBJ2-2

CDR3: CASSFYAGDEQYF
DNA: TGTGCCAGCAGTTTTTATGCAGGCGACGAGCAGTACTTC
V: TRBV27
D: .
size: .
J: TRBJ2-7

CDR3: CASSGTGSLGTQYF
DNA: TGTGCCAGCAGCGGGACCGGCTCCTTGGGTACGCAGTATTTT
V: TRBV5-4
D: .
size: .
J: TRBJ2-3

CDR3: CASSRAGGNQPQHF
DNA: TGTGCCAGCAGTAGGGCAGGGGGCAATCAGCCCCAGCATTTT
V: TRBV6-5
D: .
size: .
J: TRBJ1-5

CDR3: CASSVSPGAPQETQYF
DNA: TGTGCCAGCAGCGTGTCACCGGGAGCGCCACAAGAGACCCAGTACTTC
V: TRBV9
D: .
size: .
J: TRBJ2-5

CDR3: CASSWGTSGMVRETQYF
DNA: TGCGCCAGCAGCTGGGGGACTAGCGGGATGGTAAGAGAGACCCAGTACTTC
V: TRBV5-1
D: TRBD2
size: .
J: TRBJ2-5

CDR3: CASSLGQGFGEQFF
DNA: TGTGCCAGCAGCTTGGGACAGGGCTTTGGGGAGCAGTTCTTC
V: TRBV7-9
D: TRBD1
size: .
J: TRBJ2-1

CDR3: CASSLGQGGGNTIYF
DNA: TGCGCCAGCAGCTTGGGACAGGGGGGCGGAAACACCATATATTTT
V: TRBV5-1
D: TRBD1
size: .
J: TRBJ1-3

CDR3: CASSWGTSGSGETQYF
DNA: TGTGCCAGCAGTTGGGGGACTAGCGGGAGTGGGGAGACCCAGTACTTC
V: TRBV27
D: TRBD2
size: .
J: TRBJ2-5

CDR3: CASGLEENSPLHF
DNA: TGTGCTAGTGGTTTGGAAGAGAATTCACCCCTCCACTTT
V: TRBV12-5
D: .
size: .
J: TRBJ1-6

CDR3: CASSIRGANNSPLHF
DNA: TGTGCCAGCAGTATACGGGGGGCGAATAATTCACCCCTCCACTTT
V: TRBV6-5
D: .
size: .
J: TRBJ1-6

CDR3: CASRTYRGGGSYQETQYF
DNA: TGTGCCAGCAGAACTTATCGCGGGGGGGGATCGTACCAAGAGACCCAGTACTTC
V: TRBV2
D: TRBD2
size: .
J: TRBJ2-5

CDR3: CASSFRAGRQETQYF
DNA: TGTGCCAGCAGCTTCAGAGCGGGACGGCAAGAGACCCAGTACTTC
V: TRBV7-2
D: TRBD2
size: .
J: TRBJ2-5

CDR3: CASSFNGGTQYF
DNA: TGTGCCAGCAGCTTTAACGGGGGTACGCAGTATTTT
V: TRBV7-3
D: .
size: .
J: TRBJ2-3

CDR3: CASSLWGAQETQYF
DNA: TGCGCCAGCAGCTTGTGGGGGGCCCAAGAGACCCAGTACTTC
V: TRBV5-1
D: .
size: .
J: TRBJ2-5

CDR3: CASSQVGTGGRTGYGYTF
DNA: TGCGCCAGCAGCCAAGTTGGGACAGGGGGAAGGACTGGCTATGGCTACACCTTC
V: TRBV4-1
D: TRBD1
size: .
J: TRBJ1-2

CDR3: CASSLSHSEAFF
DNA: TGTGCCAGCTCCCTGAGCCACAGTGAAGCTTTCTTT
V: TRBV18
D: .
size: .
J: TRBJ1-1

CDR3: CASSIPGSPLHF
DNA: TGTGCCAGTAGCATACCCGGTTCACCCCTCCACTTT
V: TRBV19
D: .
size: few
J: TRBJ1-6

CDR3: CASSWVAGALYEQYF
DNA: TGTGCCAGCAGCTGGGTAGCGGGAGCTTTGTACGAGCAGTACTTC
V: TRBV11-2
D: TRBD2
size: .
J: TRBJ2-7

CDR3: CASSQGQGTTNEKLFF
DNA: TGTGCCAGCAGCCAAGGACAGGGGACAACTAATGAAAAACTGTTTTTT
V: TRBV4-2
D: TRBD1
size: .
J: TRBJ1-4

CDR3: CASTFYRGETQYF
DNA: TGTGCCAGCACGTTCTACAGGGGAGAGACCCAGTACTTC
V: TRBV2
D: TRBD1
size: .
J: TRBJ2-5

CDR3: CAPGRPPETSGRARTYEQYF
DNA: TGTGCCCCGGGTAGGCCACCCGAGACTAGCGGGAGGGCCCGCACCTACGAGCAGTACTTC
V: TRBV24-1
D: TRBD2
size: once
J: TRBJ2-7

CDR3: CASIDRGSGNTIYF
DNA: TGTGCCAGCATAGACAGGGGCTCTGGAAACACCATATATTTT
V: TRBV25-1
D: TRBD1
size: .
J: TRBJ1-3

CDR3: CASSQEAVGPLPHTGELFF
DNA: TGCGCCAGCAGCCAAGAAGCAGTGGGGCCCCTGCCCCACACCGGGGAGCTGTTTTTT
V: TRBV4-1
D: .
size: .
J: TRBJ2-2

CDR3: CASSTQGGGETQYF
DNA: TGTGCCAGCAGCACCCAAGGGGGGGGCGAGACCCAGTACTTC
V: TRBV6-5
D: .
size: .
J: TRBJ2-5